The present TCR beta chain was sequenced within a study of cytomegalovirus exposure and HLA in healthy donors. PCR used 60 Vbeta primers and 13 Jbeta primers. Authors' methods: In a later analysis, the count reached some 83 million unique TCR beta chains, with 9 million to 11 million shared. The method was immunoSEQ multiplex PCR; TCRdb's version includes in-frame clones alone and lacks a portion of them. V and J calls and clone size are as listed in that table; D and trimming were resolved from the DNA. Here the sample spans tens of thousands of clones, roughly four fifths being singletons. V lost 8 bases and J lost 3, with 19 bases in between. This CDR3 has 15 residues. The germline gives CDR1 SGHTA, CDR2 FQGNSA. Worth noting for this clone: Its cognate antigen is unknown.

General study findings and limits: Trimming of TCR beta V- and J-genes showed a link, identified in a later analysis, to a missense DCLRE1C variant. The investigators catalogued 150 to 200 TCR beta chains as cytomegalovirus-associated.

This chain joins TRBV7-2 and TRBJ1-2; D perhaps matches TRBD1 (6 bases). The sequenced sample consisted of PBMCs. The sequence came from a man aged 45-60 years in good health and CMV-seronegative. Here the CDR3 DNA reads TGTGCCAGCCATGGGGGGGGCCCGGGGCACTATGGCTACACCTTC. Amino acid sequence: CASHGGGPGHYGYTF.